This passage covers 14 T cell receptor beta chains from one sample sequenced in a study of graft-versus-host responses after intestinal transplantation. The protocol was immunoSEQ multiplex PCR, while the TCRdb copy is restricted to in-frame clones and leaves out a portion. The sample has more than 4,000 clones; approximately 25% are singletons. The material was alloreactive CD4+ T cells from a mixed lymphocyte reaction culture, obtained before transplantation. Described subset: CFSE-low proliferating T cells sorted from approximately 6-day pre-transplant mixed lymphocyte reaction (GvH or HvG direction). The receptors were gathered from a human patient who was an organ donor for intestinal transplantation.

By sample fraction, this clone is medium-sized (0.01 to 0.1%). This rearrangement joins TRBV30 to TRBJ1-3; a possible D gene is TRBD1 (5 bases). V dropped 3 bases and J dropped 0 bases, with 12 bases sitting between them. Germline V gives CDR1 GTSNPN, CDR2 SVGIG (reference sequence). This CDR3 has 15 amino acids. CDR3 DNA: TGTGCCTGGAGCGAAGACAGTTACTCTGGAAACACCATATATTTT. This translates into CAWSEDSYSGNTIYF. Based on the CDR3 plus reference TRBV30 and TRBJ1-3, the full variable domain is SQTIHQWPATLVQPVGSPLSLECTVEGTSNPNLYWYRQAAGRGLQLLFYSVGIGQISSEVPQNLSASRPQDRQFILSSKKLLLSDSGFYLCAWSEDSYSGNTIYFGEGSWLTVV.

The chain links TRBV19 to TRBJ2-7, with TRBD1 as a possible D gene (8 bases). Trimming cost V 5 bases and J 2 bases, with 31 bases left between them. Germline CDR1 is LNHDA and CDR2 is SQIVND (reference sequence). The CDR3 length is 20 residues. The CDR3, as DNA: TGTGCCAGTAGTCGAGGTCCAAGTACCAGGGGGCGACGGGGGGCCTACGAGCAGTACTTC. This codes for CASSRGPSTRGRRGAYEQYF. Drawing the rest from reference TRBV19 and TRBJ2-7, the complete variable domain is DGGITQSPKYLFRKEGQNVTLSCEQNLNHDAMYWYRQDPGQGLRLIYYSQIVNDFQKGDIAEGYSVSREKKESFPLTVTSAQKNPTAFYLCASSRGPSTRGRRGAYEQYFGPGTRLTVT.

The V gene is TRBV27, the J gene TRBJ2-1; D remains unclear. In germline, CDR1 is MNHEY, CDR2 SMNVEV (reference sequence). Between the trimmed V and J ends, which lost 5 bases and 7 bases, there was a span of 15 bases. The CDR3 is 14 amino acids. The CDR3 coding sequence is TGTGCCAGCAGTCTCCAGGCTCTCATTAATGAGCAGTTCTTC. Encoded protein: CASSLQALINEQFF.

With regard to this clone: At one boundary the junction diverges from the germline segment, which might be a read error. This chain uses TRBV10-3 with TRBJ2-7; possibly TRBD1 for D (6 bases). CDR1 and CDR2 from the germline V gene are ENHRY and SYGVKD. The CDR3 runs to 16 residues. CDR3 loop: CASSYWLWDTTYEQYF. The CDR3 region has the DNA TGTGCCAGCAGTTACTGGCTGTGGGACACCACCTACGAGCAGTACTTC.

The gene calls are TRBV18 and TRBJ2-3; 12 positions agree with TRBD2. The CDR3 contains 15 residues. The V and J ends lost 3 bases and 7 bases, in that order; junction bases with no gene match: 5. Per the germline V gene, CDR1 is KGHSH and CDR2 is LQKENI. The DNA for the CDR3 is TGTGCCAGCTCACCGACTAGCGGGAGTTCGAATACGCAGTATTTT. Its protein product is CASSPTSGSSNTQYF.

The V call is TRBV14, the J call TRBJ1-2; D ambiguous. This CDR3 contains 14 residues. Germline CDR1 and CDR2: SGHDN and FVKESK. V was pared by 0 bases and J by 7 bases, with 12 bases between. CDR3 coding DNA: TGTGCCAGCAGCCAAGATTATGGGGAGGCTGGCTACACCTTC. Its protein product is CASSQDYGEAGYTF.

This clone has only a few counts. The V call is TRBV6-1, the J call TRBJ1-6, with 7 bases that match TRBD1. V shed 4 bases, J shed 4 bases, and the junction held 7 bases outside the gene matches. The CDR3 totals 16 residues. Per germline, CDR1 MNHNS and CDR2 SASEGT. The CDR3 nucleotides read TGTGCCAGCAGTGTCACAGGGGACACGTATAATTCACCCCTCCACTTT. Residues: CASSVTGDTYNSPLHF.

This chain links TRBV2 with TRBJ2-1; a possible D gene is TRBD2 (7 bases). The V end was cut by 4 bases, the J end by 4 bases, with 14 bases between. The CDR3 spans 15 residues. The germline V gene encodes CDR1 SNHLY and CDR2 FYNNEI. The CDR3 is CASSVGGGQYNEQFF. CDR3 nucleotide sequence: TGTGCCAGCAGTGTAGGGGGGGGCCAATACAATGAGCAGTTCTTC.

There are a few counts of this clone. This rearrangement joins TRBV5-4 to TRBJ2-7; TRBD1 agrees at 9 bases. Looked up from germline, CDR1 is SGHNT and CDR2 is YYREEE (reference sequence). This CDR3 is built from 14 residues. V lost 4 bases, J lost 6 bases, and 8 bases stayed unmatched. CDR3 nucleotides: TGTGCCAGCAGCGGCCGGGACAGGGTTGCCGAGCAGTACTTC. Its translation is CASSGRDRVAEQYF.

The CDR3 DNA follows: TGTGCCAGCAGTGATATTTTCGGGGACAGGGGGTCCTACGAGCAGTACTTC. Protein: CASSDIFGDRGSYEQYF. The chain recombines TRBV2 with TRBJ2-7; 11 bases are a match to TRBD1. Germline assignment: CDR1 SNHLY and CDR2 FYNNEI. The CDR3 spans 17 residues. V was pared by 3 bases and J by 1 base, with 8 bases of the junction left unmatched.

The chain joins TRBV10-3 to TRBJ2-7; tentatively, D is TRBD1 (5 bases). This CDR3 has 14 amino acids. Germline CDR1 and CDR2: ENHRY and SYGVKD. V lost 7 bases and J lost 3, with 16 bases in between. The CDR3 region is CAIKRSQGSYEQYF. The CDR3 region has the DNA TGTGCCATCAAAAGGAGTCAGGGAAGCTACGAGCAGTACTTC.

By share, this clone ranks as medium-sized. V and J are TRBV11-3 and TRBJ1-2; possible D gene TRBD1, 5 bases. Germline CDR1 reads SGHNT; CDR2 reads YENEEA. V was cut by 3 bases and J by 3 bases, with 17 bases left in between. The CDR3 spans 16 residues. The CDR3, as DNA: TGTGCCAGCAGCTTTTTTGGCCAGGGTATGGACTATGGCTACACCTTC. This gives the protein CASSFFGQGMDYGYTF.

This clone has a handful of counts. The junction departs from germline at one end; a sequencing error may be responsible. This sequence joins TRBV6-5 and TRBJ2-7, with a tentative D call TRBD1 (5 bases). CDR1 MNHEY and CDR2 SVGAGI come from the germline V gene. The CDR3 runs 16 residues. CDR3 sequence (DNA): TGTGCCATCAGTTCTTCGACAGCTCAGATTAACTACGAGCAGTACTTC. This sequence encodes CAISSSTAQINYEQYF.

As to this clone: The junction does not match germline at one end; this may be a read error. The rearrangement uses TRBV5-1 and TRBJ2-7; D unclear. The CDR3 covers 12 residues. Germline V gene data show CDR1 as SGHRS and CDR2 as YFSETQ. The CDR3 here is CASSLTPYEQYF. For the CDR3, the DNA is TGTGCCAGCAGCCTCACACCCTACGAGCAGTACTTC. Together with reference TRBV5-1 and TRBJ2-7, the CDR3 gives the full variable domain: KAGVTQTPRYLIKTRGQQVTLSCSPISGHRSVSWYQQTPGQGLQFLFEYFSETQRNKGNFPGRFSGRQFSNSRSEMNVSTLELGDSALYLCASSLTPYEQYFGPGTRLTVT.